This TCR beta chain stems from a study of human T cells and chemical hapten exposure. Study overall: Each patient's scalp received weekly diphenylcyclopropenone throughout the roughly 25-week study. Patch tests put 0.01% DPC on the upper back, read at 6 days. Yields of TCR per sample differed, chiefly owing to small differences in pooled library volume. Broader study findings: Among TCRs, those above 1 in 1000 frequency were unaffected by DPC sensitization.

Time point given: patch test 3, about 24 weeks after DPC sensitization. The sample's treatment: therapeutic diphenylcyclopropenone sensitization with weekly scalp DPC. TCRdb re-called the RACE reads with MiXCR, one entry per CDR3 protein. The sample contains about 190,000 distinct CDR3 sequences, around a quarter of which appear only once. The CDR3 is made up of 18 amino acids. The germline gives CDR1 MGHRA, CDR2 YSYEKL. Trimming stripped 0 bases from V and 4 bases from J, with 21 bases between. This clonotype was seen only a few times. Its specificity is not known. The genes are TRBV4-1 and TRBJ1-2, with D possibly being TRBD1 (5 bases). Source: whole blood, taken in connection with sensitization to the hapten diphenylcyclopropenone (DPC). The sequence was collected from a middle-aged woman with alopecia areata. Some clones in this sample may be carry-over from other donors' samples. The DNA of the CDR3 is TGCGCCAGCAGCCAAGATCAGCTCACCGCCGGGGGAGGCTATGGCTACACCTTC. Protein product: CASSQDQLTAGGGYGYTF.